This TCR beta chain was identified during a study of CD4 T cells in relation to SARS-CoV-2 and coronaviruses. Study context: Controls used an HIV-1 Nef peptide pool or no peptide.

Using immunoSEQ multiplex PCR, the repertoire was profiled, and TCRdb retains in-frame clones only, with some absent. Of some 19,000 clones in the sample, more than 60% were seen once. This CDR3 is 13 amino acids long. This clone was counted a single time. The antigen is unknown. Before the COVID-19 pandemic, during about 2010-2018, CD4+ T cells were taken from unexposed donors. CD4+ T cells were isolated from the cells after less than 13 days of culture. As cell numbers allowed, unexposed-donor CD4+ T cells faced SARS-CoV-2 S/N and four cold-coronavirus spikes. The sequence derives from a human donor in good health. Material for sequencing was CD4+ T cells from PBMCs, cultured in vitro. The rearrangement uses TRBV21-1 and TRBJ1-6; TRBD1 is taken as the D call from the table, unchecked against the DNA. TRBV21-1 is shown as a pseudogene. The CDR3 nucleotides are TGTGCCAGCGGCCGACAGGGCGATTCACCCCTCCACTTT. Protein sequence: CASGRQGDSPLHF.